The rows below give T cell receptor beta chains drawn from one sample of a study of control samples from healthy donors and cancer patients. The protocol was immunoSEQ multiplex PCR, while the TCRdb copy is restricted to in-frame clones and leaves out a portion. In the table there are 120,000 to 150,000 clones, roughly nine tenths of which are singletons. The specimen sequenced was blood. These receptors came from a man aged 25 to 40 in good health. Both conserved end residues are part of each CDR3. D genes are given only for firm matches. Expanded clones are given a class, and other clones once, few, many or no size at all.

clone_size	d_call	j_call	v_call	cdr3_nt	cdr3_aa
-	TRBD1	TRBJ1-1	TRBV5-1	TGCGCCAGCAGCTTCGGACAGGGGGTTGTCACTGAAGCTTTCTTT	CASSFGQGVVTEAFF
-	-	TRBJ2-2	TRBV6-8	TGTGCCAGCCGCCGCCCCCGGGGCACGGAACTAAACACCGGGGAGCTGTTTTTT	CASRRPRGTELNTGELFF
-	-	TRBJ2-2	TRBV7-2	TGTGCCAGCAGCTTAAGAAGAGGGCTGAACACCGGGGAGCTGTTTTTT	CASSLRRGLNTGELFF
few	-	TRBJ2-1	TRBV5-4	TGTGCCAGCAGCTTTACGGACGAGGCGGAAGGGGAGCAGTTCTTC	CASSFTDEAEGEQFF
-	-	TRBJ2-2	TRBV24-1	TGTGCCACCAGTGATCACCCTCCGTACACCGGGGAGCTGTTTTTT	CATSDHPPYTGELFF
-	-	TRBJ1-2	TRBV4-1	TGCGCCAGCAGCCAGCGGGGCGTAGAGAATGGCTACACCTTC	CASSQRGVENGYTF
-	TRBD1	TRBJ1-2	TRBV5-1	TGCGCCAGCAGCACTCGGCCCGGGACAGGGATTAACTATGGCTACACCTTC	CASSTRPGTGINYGYTF
-	TRBD2	TRBJ2-2	TRBV6-6	TGTGCCGCAAGGCCAGCGGGGGGCGGGGAGCTGTTTTTT	CAARPAGGGELFF
-	TRBD2	TRBJ2-7	TRBV7-2	TGTGCCAGCAGCTTAACGGGAGGGCCAGACGAGCAGTACTTC	CASSLTGGPDEQYF
-	TRBD1	TRBJ2-2	TRBV7-2	TGTGCCAGCAGCCTGAGACAGGGATTAAACACCGGGGAGCTGTTTTTT	CASSLRQGLNTGELFF
-	-	TRBJ2-3	TRBV7-9	TGTGCCAGCAGCACTCCGGGAGAGGTGGATACGCAGTATTTT	CASSTPGEVDTQYF
-	TRBD1	TRBJ1-1	TRBV7-9	TGTGCCAGCAGCCCGAACAGGGGGGACACTGAAGCTTTCTTT	CASSPNRGDTEAFF
-	TRBD1	TRBJ1-2	TRBV23-1	TGCGCCAGCAGTAGGACAGGACAAAGAAACTATGGCTACACCTTC	CASSRTGQRNYGYTF
-	-	TRBJ1-1	TRBV4-3	TGCGCCAGCAGCCTGGGGTACACAACGAACACTGAAGCTTTCTTT	CASSLGYTTNTEAFF